This T cell receptor (beta chain) emerged from a study of T cell changes during pregnancy in multiple sclerosis. This clone was seen once. Libraries were prepared by immunoSEQ multiplex PCR; TCRdb keeps only in-frame clonotypes and omits some of them. The table shows some 99,000 clones, with 92% occurring only once. Looked up from germline, CDR1 is SEHNR and CDR2 is FQNEAQ (reference sequence). The ends lost 5 bases at V and 3 bases at J; junction bases unmatched: 12. The length of the CDR3 is 19 residues. Sequencing was performed on peripheral blood, taken after pregnancy. This receptor was taken from a female donor in good health, enrolled as a control in a pregnancy study. This chain joins TRBV7-9 and TRBJ2-3, with 15 bases fitting TRBD2. The CDR3 region is CASSPLGTSGGQETDTQYF. DNA for the CDR3: TGTGCCAGCAGCCCTTTGGGGACTAGCGGGGGGCAAGAGACAGATACGCAGTATTTT.